This TCR beta chain was identified in a study of shared clonotypes between healthy human individuals. Study in general: Used for every donor were three CD4 naive, three CD4 memory, two CD8 naive and one CD8 memory plate. Findings and limits, study-wide: Blood alone was sampled, and tissue repertoires likely differ.

Measured with immunoSEQ multiplex PCR; TCRdb has only the in-frame clones, and not every one. The data show about 990,000 clones, approximately 80% seen once. This clone was counted between two and nine times. What it binds is not known. This CDR3 has 17 residues. J gave up 4 bases and V 5 bases, and 7 bases lay outside the gene matches. The germline V gene has CDR1 SGHTA and CDR2 FQGTGA. The TCR originated in a man between 18 and 35 years old in good health. Some clones in this sample may be carry-over from other donors' samples. V usage is TRBV7-3 and J usage is TRBJ2-5, with TRBD2 matching over 16 bases. The specimen was memory CD4+ T cells from PBMCs. Described subset: CD45RA-negative fraction. In DNA, the CDR3 is TGTGCCAGCAGCCCCGGGACTAGCGGGAGGGTGGGAGAGACCCAGTACTTC. Protein sequence: CASSPGTSGRVGETQYF.